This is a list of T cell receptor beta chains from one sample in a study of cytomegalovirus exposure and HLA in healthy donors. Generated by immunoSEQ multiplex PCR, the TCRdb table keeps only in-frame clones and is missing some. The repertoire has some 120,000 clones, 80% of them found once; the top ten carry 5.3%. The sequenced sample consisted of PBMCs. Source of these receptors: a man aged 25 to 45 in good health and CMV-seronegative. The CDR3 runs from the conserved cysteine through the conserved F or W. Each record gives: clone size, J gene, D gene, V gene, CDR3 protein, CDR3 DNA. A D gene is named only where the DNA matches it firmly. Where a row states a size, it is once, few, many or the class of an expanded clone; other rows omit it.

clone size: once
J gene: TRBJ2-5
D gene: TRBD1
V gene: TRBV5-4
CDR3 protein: CASSLWDRREETQYF
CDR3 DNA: TGTGCCAGCAGCTTGTGGGACAGGAGAGAAGAGACCCAGTACTTC

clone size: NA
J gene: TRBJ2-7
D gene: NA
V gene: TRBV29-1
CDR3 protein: CSVERGYEQYF
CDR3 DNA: TGCAGCGTTGAAAGGGGCTACGAGCAGTACTTC

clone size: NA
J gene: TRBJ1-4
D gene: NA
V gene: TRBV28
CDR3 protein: CASSQGTEKLFF
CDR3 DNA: TGTGCCAGCAGCCAGGGTACTGAAAAACTGTTTTTT

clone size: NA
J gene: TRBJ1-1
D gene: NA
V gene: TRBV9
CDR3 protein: CASSVSPGAGTEAFF
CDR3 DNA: TGTGCCAGCAGCGTATCTCCAGGGGCCGGCACTGAAGCTTTCTTT

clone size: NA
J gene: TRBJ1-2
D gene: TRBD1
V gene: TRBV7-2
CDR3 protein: CASSLVGQGYGYTF
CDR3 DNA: TGTGCCAGCAGCTTAGTGGGACAGGGGTATGGCTACACCTTC

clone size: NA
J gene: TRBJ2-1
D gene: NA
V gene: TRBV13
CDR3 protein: CASSLDLDPRTGNEQFF
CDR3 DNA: TGTGCCAGCAGCTTAGACCTGGACCCTCGAACGGGGAATGAGCAGTTCTTC

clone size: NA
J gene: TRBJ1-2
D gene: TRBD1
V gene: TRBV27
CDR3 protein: CASSWDRGGGYTF
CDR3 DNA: TGTGCCAGCAGTTGGGACAGGGGAGGGGGCTACACCTTC

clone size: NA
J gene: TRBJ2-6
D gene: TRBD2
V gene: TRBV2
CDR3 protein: CASSDPSGGASGANVLTF
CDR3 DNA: TGTGCCAGCAGTGACCCTAGCGGGGGGGCCTCTGGGGCCAACGTCCTGACTTTC

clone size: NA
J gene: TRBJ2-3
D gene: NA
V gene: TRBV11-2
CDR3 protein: CASSLTRASTDTQYF
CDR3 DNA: TGTGCCAGCAGCTTAACCAGGGCAAGCACAGATACGCAGTATTTT

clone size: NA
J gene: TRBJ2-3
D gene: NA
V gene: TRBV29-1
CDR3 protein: CSPRVGDTQYF
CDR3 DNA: TGCAGCCCCAGGGTGGGAGATACGCAGTATTTT

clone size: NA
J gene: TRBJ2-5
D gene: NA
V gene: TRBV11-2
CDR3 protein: CASSSHPLTYQETQYF
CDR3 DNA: TGTGCCAGCAGCTCCCACCCCCTGACATACCAAGAGACCCAGTACTTC

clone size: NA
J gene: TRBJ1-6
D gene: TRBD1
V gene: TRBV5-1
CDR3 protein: CASSPGTVNSPLHF
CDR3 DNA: TGCGCCAGCAGTCCCGGGACAGTCAATTCCCCCCTCCACTTT

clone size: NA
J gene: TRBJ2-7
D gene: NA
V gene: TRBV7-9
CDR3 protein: CASSPWTAYEQYF
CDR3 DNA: TGTGCCAGCAGCCCCTGGACAGCCTACGAGCAGTACTTC

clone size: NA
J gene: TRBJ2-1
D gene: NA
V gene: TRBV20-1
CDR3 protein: CSAREVSVQFF
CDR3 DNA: TGCAGTGCTAGAGAAGTGAGTGTGCAGTTCTTC

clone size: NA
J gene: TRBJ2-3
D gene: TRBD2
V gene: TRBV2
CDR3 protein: CASKLAGSTDTQYF
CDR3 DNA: TGTGCCAGCAAACTAGCGGGGAGCACAGATACGCAGTATTTT

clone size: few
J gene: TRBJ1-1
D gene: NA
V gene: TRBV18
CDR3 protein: CASSPYRLMNTEAFF
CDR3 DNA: TGTGCCAGCTCCCCGTACAGACTAATGAACACTGAAGCTTTCTTT

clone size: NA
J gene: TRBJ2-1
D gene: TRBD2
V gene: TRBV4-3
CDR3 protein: CASSHRTSGASEQFF
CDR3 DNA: TGCGCCAGCAGCCATAGGACTAGCGGGGCTTCGGAACAGTTCTTC

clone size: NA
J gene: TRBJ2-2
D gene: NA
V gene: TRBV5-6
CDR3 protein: CASSSDTGELFF
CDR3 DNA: TGTGCCAGCAGCTCGGACACCGGGGAGCTGTTTTTT

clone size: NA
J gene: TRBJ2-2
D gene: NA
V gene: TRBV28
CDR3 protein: CASSLIEETGELFF
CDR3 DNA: TGTGCCAGCAGTTTAATTGAGGAGACCGGGGAGCTGTTTTTT

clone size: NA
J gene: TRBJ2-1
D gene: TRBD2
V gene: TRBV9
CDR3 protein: CASSWGLAGGNEQFF
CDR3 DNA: TGTGCCAGCAGCTGGGGACTAGCGGGAGGGAATGAGCAGTTCTTC

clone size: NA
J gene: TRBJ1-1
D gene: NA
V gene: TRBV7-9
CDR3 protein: CASSLTIQGEAFF
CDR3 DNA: TGTGCCAGCAGCCTAACAATTCAGGGTGAAGCTTTCTTT

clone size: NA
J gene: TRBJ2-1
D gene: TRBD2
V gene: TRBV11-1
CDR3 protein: CASSFSTSGRDEQFF
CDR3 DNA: TGTGCCAGCAGCTTTTCTACTAGCGGGAGAGATGAGCAGTTCTTC

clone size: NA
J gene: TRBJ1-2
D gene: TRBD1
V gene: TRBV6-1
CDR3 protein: CASRGTGGSYGYTF
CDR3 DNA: TGTGCCAGCAGGGGGACAGGCGGAAGCTATGGCTACACCTTC

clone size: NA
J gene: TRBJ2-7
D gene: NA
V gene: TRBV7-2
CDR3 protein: CASSFMGHPYEQYF
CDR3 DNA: TGTGCCAGCAGCTTCATGGGACATCCCTACGAGCAGTACTTC

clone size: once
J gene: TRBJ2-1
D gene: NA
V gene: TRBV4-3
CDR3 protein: CASSQALLTRYNEQFF
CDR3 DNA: TGCGCCAGCAGCCAAGCACTCCTCACCCGATACAATGAGCAGTTCTTC

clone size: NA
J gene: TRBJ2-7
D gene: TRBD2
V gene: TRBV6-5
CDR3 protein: CASSIPGLAYEQYF
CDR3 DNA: TGTGCCAGCAGCATCCCGGGACTAGCCTACGAGCAGTACTTC

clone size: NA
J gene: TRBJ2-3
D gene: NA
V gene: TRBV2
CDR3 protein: CAMTSTDTQYF
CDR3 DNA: TGTGCCATGACTAGTACAGATACGCAGTATTTT

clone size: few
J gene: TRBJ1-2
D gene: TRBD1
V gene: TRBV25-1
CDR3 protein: CASTPGQFYGYTF
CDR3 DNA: TGTGCCAGCACGCCGGGACAGTTCTATGGCTACACCTTC

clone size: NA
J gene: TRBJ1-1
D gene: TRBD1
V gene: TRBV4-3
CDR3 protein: CASSQDPGQGSEAFF
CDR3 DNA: TGCGCCAGCAGCCAAGATCCAGGACAGGGGTCTGAAGCTTTCTTT

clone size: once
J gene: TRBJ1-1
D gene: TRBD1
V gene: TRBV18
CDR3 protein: CASSPSISGGRTEAFF
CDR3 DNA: TGTGCCAGCTCACCGTCCATCTCAGGGGGCCGGACTGAAGCTTTCTTT

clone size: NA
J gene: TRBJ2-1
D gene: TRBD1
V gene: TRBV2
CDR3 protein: CASSWTGGTYNEQFF
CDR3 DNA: TGTGCCAGCAGTTGGACAGGGGGTACCTACAATGAGCAGTTCTTC

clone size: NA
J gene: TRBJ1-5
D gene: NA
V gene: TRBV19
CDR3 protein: CASTQRGQPQHF
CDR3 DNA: TGTGCCAGTACCCAACGGGGACAGCCCCAGCATTTT

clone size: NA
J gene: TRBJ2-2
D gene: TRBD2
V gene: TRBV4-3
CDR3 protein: CASSFLAGVPGELFF
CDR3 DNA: TGCGCCAGCAGCTTTCTAGCGGGAGTCCCCGGGGAGCTGTTTTTT

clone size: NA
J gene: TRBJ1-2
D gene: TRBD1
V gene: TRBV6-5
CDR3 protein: CASSKRQGAAYGYTF
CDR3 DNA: TGTGCCAGCAGTAAGAGACAGGGGGCGGCCTATGGCTACACCTTC

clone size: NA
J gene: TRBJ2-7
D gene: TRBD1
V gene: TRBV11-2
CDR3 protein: CASSLIPTDRGHEQYF
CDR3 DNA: TGTGCCAGCAGCTTAATCCCAACGGACAGGGGGCACGAGCAGTACTTC

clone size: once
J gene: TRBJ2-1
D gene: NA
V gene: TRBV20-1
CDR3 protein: CSARGSDEQFF
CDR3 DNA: TGCAGTGCTAGGGGGAGCGATGAGCAGTTCTTC

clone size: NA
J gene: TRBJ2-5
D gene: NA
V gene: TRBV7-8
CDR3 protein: CASSLSLIRETQYF
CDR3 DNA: TGTGCCAGCAGCTTAAGCTTAATCCGAGAGACCCAGTACTTC

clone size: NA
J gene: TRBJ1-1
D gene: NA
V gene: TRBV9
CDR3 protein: CASSVSPLSMVNTEAFF
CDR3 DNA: TGTGCCAGCAGCGTGTCGCCACTCTCCATGGTGAACACTGAAGCTTTCTTT

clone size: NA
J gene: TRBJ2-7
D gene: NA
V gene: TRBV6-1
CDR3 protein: CASSRGRGVLEQYF
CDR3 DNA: TGTGCCAGCAGCCGGGGCAGGGGAGTACTCGAGCAGTACTTC

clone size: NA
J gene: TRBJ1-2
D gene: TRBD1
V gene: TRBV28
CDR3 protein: CASSSDRELIGYTF
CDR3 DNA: TGTGCCAGCAGTTCGGACAGGGAGTTAATTGGCTACACCTTC

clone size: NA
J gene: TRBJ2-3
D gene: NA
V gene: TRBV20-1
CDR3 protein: CSASRTDTQYF
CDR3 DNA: TGCAGTGCTAGTCGGACAGATACGCAGTATTTT

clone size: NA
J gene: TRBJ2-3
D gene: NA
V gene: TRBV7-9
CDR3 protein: CASSPTGDTQYF
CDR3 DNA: TGTGCCAGCAGCCCAACAGGGGATACGCAGTATTTT

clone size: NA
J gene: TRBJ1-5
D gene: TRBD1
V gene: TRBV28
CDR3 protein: CASRWDRGFNQPQHF
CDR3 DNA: TGTGCCAGCAGGTGGGACAGGGGATTCAATCAGCCCCAGCATTTT

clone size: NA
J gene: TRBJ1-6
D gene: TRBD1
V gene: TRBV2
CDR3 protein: CASKDRGESPLHF
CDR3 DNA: TGTGCCAGCAAAGACAGGGGGGAATCACCCCTCCACTTT

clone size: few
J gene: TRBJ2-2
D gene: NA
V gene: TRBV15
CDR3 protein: CATFPGGGGGTGELFF
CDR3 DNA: TGTGCCACCTTTCCAGGGGGCGGGGGGGGCACCGGGGAGCTGTTTTTT

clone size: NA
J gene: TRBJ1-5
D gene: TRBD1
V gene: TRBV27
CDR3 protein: CASSLTGGNQPQHF
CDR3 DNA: TGTGCCAGCAGTTTGACAGGGGGGAATCAGCCCCAGCATTTT

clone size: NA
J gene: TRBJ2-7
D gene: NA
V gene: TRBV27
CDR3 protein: CASSTPQDYEQYF
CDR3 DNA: TGTGCCAGCAGTACTCCACAGGACTACGAGCAGTACTTC